The rows below give T cell receptor beta chains drawn from one sample of a study of T cell responses to AZD1222 COVID-19 vaccine. TCRdb keeps only in-frame clones here, not all; method: immunoSEQ multiplex PCR. The sample lists about 83,000 clones, 80% to 90% seen once, with 30% to 35% in the top ten. Specimen: peripheral blood, collected on day 0 of AZD1222 vaccination. The receptors derive from an adult in good health. Each CDR3 is given with its conserved first and last residue. D genes are given only for firm matches. Rows give clone size only sometimes, using once, few, many, or a class for an expanded clone.

v_gene	d_gene	j_gene	abundance	CDR3nt	CDR3aa
TRBV28	NA	TRBJ1-2	NA	TGTGCCAGCGGGCTTAATGGCTACACCTTC	CASGLNGYTF
TRBV5-4	TRBD2	TRBJ2-4	once	TGTGCCAGCAGCTGGGGGGGGTTAGCCAAAAACATTCAGTACTTC	CASSWGGLAKNIQYF
TRBV4-2	NA	TRBJ2-7	NA	TGTGCCAGCAGCCAAGAATCACGAGGGGAGTACGAGCAGTACTTC	CASSQESRGEYEQYF
TRBV3-1/TRBV3-2	NA	TRBJ1-4	NA	TGTGCCAGCAGCCATTTGACAGACAAGGGGGAAAAACTGTTTTTT	CASSHLTDKGEKLFF
TRBV5-1	NA	TRBJ2-4	NA	NA	CASSLVAWGQGIYF
TRBV28	NA	TRBJ2-2	NA	TGTGCCGCGGGGAGGCATAACACCGGGGAGCTGTTTTTT	CAAGRHNTGELFF
TRBV11-2	TRBD2	TRBJ2-7	once	TGTGCCAGCAGCCCCGCTAGCGGGAGTGGGAACTACGAGCAGTACTTC	CASSPASGSGNYEQYF
TRBV13	NA	TRBJ1-5	NA	TGTGCCAGCAGCTTGGGAGTATATCAGCCCCAGCATTTT	CASSLGVYQPQHF
TRBV27	TRBD1	TRBJ1-1	NA	TGTGCCAGCAGTCTCAGCAGGGGGTTCACTGAAGCTTTCTTT	CASSLSRGFTEAFF
TRBV28	NA	TRBJ2-5	NA	TGTGCCAGCAGTCCTACAGGAGGAGAGACCCAGTACTTC	CASSPTGGETQYF
TRBV19	TRBD1	TRBJ1-5	NA	TGTGCCAGTAGTATAGTGGACAGGGGCTATCAGCCCCAGCATTTT	CASSIVDRGYQPQHF
TRBV7-3	NA	TRBJ2-3	NA	TGTGCCAGCAGCTTAGGGGGGAGTGCAGATACGCAGTATTTT	CASSLGGSADTQYF
TRBV7-9	NA	TRBJ1-2	NA	TGTGCCAGCAGCTTAGTGGGGAAAACGCAAGGCTACACCTTC	CASSLVGKTQGYTF
TRBV4-1	NA	TRBJ1-1	few	TGCGCCAGCAGCCAAGATGGATGGCACGGACCATCCAACACTGAAGCTTTCTTT	CASSQDGWHGPSNTEAFF
TRBV19	NA	TRBJ1-2	NA	TGTGCCAGTAGTATCTCCACGGCTTATGGCTACACCTTC	CASSISTAYGYTF
TRBV2	NA	TRBJ1-6	once	TGTGCCAGCATTGCCCTGGTTTGGGGGCCTAATTCACCCCTCCACTTT	CASIALVWGPNSPLHF
TRBV6-2/TRBV6-3	NA	TRBJ2-3	NA	TGTGCCAGCAGTTACTTGGCGATTGGAGATACGCAGTATTTT	CASSYLAIGDTQYF
TRBV10-1	TRBD2	TRBJ2-3	NA	TGCGCCAGCAGTGATACGGGAGGACCAGATACGCAGTATTTT	CASSDTGGPDTQYF
TRBV18	TRBD1	TRBJ2-1	NA	TGTGCCAGCTCACCGGGGCAGGGGGTCGGCAATGAGCAGTTCTTC	CASSPGQGVGNEQFF
TRBV3-1/TRBV3-2	TRBD1	TRBJ2-2	NA	TGTGCCAGCAGCCCCCGACAGGGGCGTAACACCGGGGAGCTGTTTTTT	CASSPRQGRNTGELFF
TRBV11-2	TRBD2	TRBJ2-7	NA	TGTGCCAGCAGCTTTCCGGCTAGCGGGGGGTACGAGCAGTACTTC	CASSFPASGGYEQYF
TRBV5-6	NA	TRBJ1-2	NA	TGTGCCAGCAGCTTGGGGGCCCCCTATGGCTACACCTTC	CASSLGAPYGYTF
TRBV9	TRBD1	TRBJ1-1	NA	TGTGCCAGCAGCGTCGACAGGGAGGACACTGAAGCTTTCTTT	CASSVDREDTEAFF
TRBV6-2/TRBV6-3	TRBD2	TRBJ2-4	NA	TGTGCCAGCAGTTCCCGGGAGCGGGGTCCGGCCAAAAACATTCAGTACTTC	CASSSRERGPAKNIQYF
TRBV19	NA	TRBJ1-2	NA	TGTGCCAGTAATCGGGGACGGACAATCTATGGCTACACCTTC	CASNRGRTIYGYTF
TRBV5-1	NA	TRBJ1-2	NA	TGCGCCAGCAGCCCGGCGGGGGGTGAAGGCTACACCTTC	CASSPAGGEGYTF
TRBV6-1	NA	TRBJ2-7	NA	TGTGCCAGCAGTGAAGGTATGGCCCAGAACCACGAGCAGTACTTC	CASSEGMAQNHEQYF
TRBV12-3/TRBV12-4	NA	TRBJ2-3	NA	TGTGCCAGCAGCCACGGACCCCCAGATACGCAGTATTTT	CASSHGPPDTQYF
TRBV15	TRBD1	TRBJ1-4	NA	TGTGCCACCAGCTTAAGACAGGGAGGGGGAGAAAAACTGTTTTTT	CATSLRQGGGEKLFF
TRBV7-2	NA	TRBJ2-5	once	TGTGCCAGCAGCTTTGTAGGCGGGTCTAAAGAGACCCAGTACTTC	CASSFVGGSKETQYF
TRBV11-3	TRBD2	TRBJ2-3	NA	TGTGCCAGCAGCTTAGAACCGGCTAGCGGGAGGGCCGGATTGGCAGATACGCAGTATTTT	CASSLEPASGRAGLADTQYF
TRBV4-1	TRBD2	TRBJ2-1	NA	TGCGCCAGCAGCCAACGGGAGGGGTACAATGAGCAGTTCTTC	CASSQREGYNEQFF
TRBV9	NA	TRBJ1-1	NA	TGTGCCAGCAGCGTAGGTCACGGACGGGTCGGCACTGAAGCTTTCTTT	CASSVGHGRVGTEAFF
TRBV10-3	TRBD2	TRBJ2-2	NA	TGTGCCATCAACGAAGGACTAGCGGGAGTTTTCGCCGGGGAGCTGTTTTTT	CAINEGLAGVFAGELFF
TRBV28	NA	TRBJ1-2	NA	TGTGCCAGCAGCCACGGGCCGATGGAGGGCTACACCTTC	CASSHGPMEGYTF
TRBV19	NA	TRBJ2-7	NA	TGTGCCAGTAGCCCCCTCCCCCCGGACGCCTTCTACGAGCAGTACTTC	CASSPLPPDAFYEQYF